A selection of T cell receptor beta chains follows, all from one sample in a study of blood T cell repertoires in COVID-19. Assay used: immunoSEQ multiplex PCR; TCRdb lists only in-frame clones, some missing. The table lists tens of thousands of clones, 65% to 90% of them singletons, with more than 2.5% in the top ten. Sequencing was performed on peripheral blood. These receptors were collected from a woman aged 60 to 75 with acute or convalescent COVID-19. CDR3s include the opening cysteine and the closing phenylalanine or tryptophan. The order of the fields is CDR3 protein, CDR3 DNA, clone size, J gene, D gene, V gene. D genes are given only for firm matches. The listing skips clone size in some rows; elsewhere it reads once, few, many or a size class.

CDR3: CATSATGEETQYF
DNA: TGTGCCACCAGTGCCACAGGCGAAGAGACCCAGTACTTC
size: -
J: TRBJ2-5
D: -
V: TRBV24-1

CDR3: CATSRDSGLGVGGNIQYF
DNA: TGTGCCACCAGCAGAGATTCCGGACTAGGGGTTGGGGGAAACATTCAGTACTTC
size: -
J: TRBJ2-4
D: TRBD2
V: TRBV15

CDR3: CASRFSPDSFYGYTF
DNA: TGTGCCAGCAGGTTTAGTCCGGACAGTTTCTATGGCTACACCTTC
size: -
J: TRBJ1-2
D: -
V: TRBV6-4

CDR3: CASSEFGGGRRSGNTIYF
DNA: TGTGCCAGCAGTGAATTTGGCGGGGGACGGCGATCTGGAAACACCATATATTTT
size: -
J: TRBJ1-3
D: -
V: TRBV25-1

CDR3: CASSQPGTALNYGYTF
DNA: TGTGCCAGCAGCCAACCAGGGACAGCGCTTAACTATGGCTACACCTTC
size: few
J: TRBJ1-2
D: TRBD1
V: TRBV4-2

CDR3: CASSNTTDRALYGYTF
DNA: TGCGCCAGCAGCAACACGACGGACAGGGCCCTATATGGCTACACCTTC
size: -
J: TRBJ1-2
D: TRBD1
V: TRBV5-1

CDR3: CASSRGQLNEKLFF
DNA: TGTGCCAGCAGCAGGGGGCAACTTAATGAAAAACTGTTTTTT
size: -
J: TRBJ1-4
D: TRBD1
V: TRBV6-5

CDR3: CASSHGGDRVGNTIYF
DNA: TGTGCCAGCAGCCACGGCGGGGACAGGGTTGGAAACACCATATATTTT
size: -
J: TRBJ1-3
D: TRBD1
V: TRBV4-2

CDR3: CASSQRGGGGADTQYF
DNA: TGTGCCAGCAGCCAAAGAGGGGGCGGGGGGGCGGATACGCAGTATTTT
size: -
J: TRBJ2-3
D: TRBD2
V: TRBV3-1/TRBV3-2

CDR3: CASSIWGRANQPQHF
DNA: TGTGCCAGTAGTATATGGGGCAGGGCCAATCAGCCCCAGCATTTT
size: few
J: TRBJ1-5
D: -
V: TRBV19